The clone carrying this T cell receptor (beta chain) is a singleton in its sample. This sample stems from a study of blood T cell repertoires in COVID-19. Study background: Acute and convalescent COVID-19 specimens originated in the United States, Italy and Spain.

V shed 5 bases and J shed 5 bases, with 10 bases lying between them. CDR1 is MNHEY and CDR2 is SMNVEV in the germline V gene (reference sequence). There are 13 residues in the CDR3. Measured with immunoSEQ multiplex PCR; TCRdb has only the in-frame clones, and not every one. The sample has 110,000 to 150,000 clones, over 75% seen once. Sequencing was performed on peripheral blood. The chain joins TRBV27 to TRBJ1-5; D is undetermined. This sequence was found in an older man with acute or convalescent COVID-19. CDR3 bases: TGTGCCAGCAGTAAGAGGGAGGATCAGCCCCAGCATTTT. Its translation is CASSKREDQPQHF.